Below are 11 T cell receptor beta chains sequenced from a single sample in a study of blood T cells in healthy people across ages. The second PCR ran roughly 7 to 11 cycles with a sample-barcoded 5' primer and J-beta primers. TCRdb redid the calling of the 5' RACE reads with MiXCR, one entry per CDR3 protein. The table includes about 1 million distinct CDR3 sequences, 40% to 55% detected once. The specimen sequenced was blood. The source of these receptors is a woman aged 55-75 years in good health.

The chain combines TRBV6-2 or TRBV6-3 with TRBJ2-5; 9 nucleotides match TRBD2. The CDR3 is made up of 12 amino acids. Germline values: CDR1 MNHEY, CDR2 SVGEGT. V lost 11 bases, J lost 4 bases, and 5 bases stayed unmatched. The CDR3 reads CAVAGDSETQYF. The CDR3 coding sequence is TGTGCCGTAGCGGGAGATTCAGAGACCCAGTACTTC.

This clonotype was seen more than once but under ten times. The V call is TRBV7-9, the J call TRBJ2-7; D is uncertain. CDR1 is SEHNR and CDR2 is FQNEAQ in the germline V gene (reference sequence). Trimming pared 5 bases from V and 5 bases from J, leaving 19 bases between. The CDR3 is 15 amino acids. CDR3 in DNA: TGTGCCAGCAGCCCCACATCTGGGATAGGGAACGAGCAGTACTTC. Its translation: CASSPTSGIGNEQYF.

This clonotype was counted ten times or more. The gene calls are TRBV6-6 and TRBJ2-7; TRBD2 aligns across 12 bases. The CDR3 has 15 amino acids. Germline V gene sequence: CDR1 MNHNY, CDR2 SVGAGI (reference sequence). Trimming took 5 bases from V and 10 from J; bases not matched to a gene: 12. The CDR3 region has the DNA TGTGCCAGCAGTCACCGACTAGCGGGAGAAATGCATCAGTACTTC. Encoded protein: CASSHRLAGEMHQYF.

This clonotype showed up just a few times. The rearrangement uses TRBV6-2 or TRBV6-3 and TRBJ2-3; D is perhaps TRBD1 (6 bases). The CDR3 contains 14 residues. Trimming took 3 bases from V and 6 from J, leaving 13 bases between them. In germline, CDR1 is MNHEY, CDR2 SVGEGT. The CDR3 DNA reads as TGTGCCAGCAGTTATCGCACAGGGACGGATACGCAGTATTTT. Amino acid sequence: CASSYRTGTDTQYF.

This chain joins TRBV6-5 and TRBJ1-2; D is possibly TRBD1 (6 bases). Trimming took off 5 bases at V and 2 bases at J, with 15 bases between the two ends. Germline CDR1 is MNHEY and CDR2 is SVGAGI. The CDR3 covers 15 residues. In DNA, the CDR3 is TGTGCCAGCAGTCGAGGCAGGGACATAAACTATGGCTACACCTTC. It translates to CASSRGRDINYGYTF.

This clonotype turned up a few times. The chain employs TRBV5-1 and TRBJ2-5; 7 nucleotides agree with TRBD1. The germline gives CDR1 SGHRS, CDR2 YFSETQ. The CDR3 has 14 residues. V lost 0 bases to trimming and J lost 7 bases; unmatched junction nucleotides: 6. The CDR3 coding sequence is TGCGCCAGCAGCTTGGCTGACAGGGCGGTGACCCAGTACTTC. It translates to CASSLADRAVTQYF.

This chain joins TRBV5-1 and TRBJ2-1; D could derive from TRBD1 or TRBD2 (5 bases each). The CDR3 runs to 13 residues. Germline V lookup: CDR1 SGHRS, CDR2 YFSETQ. V was trimmed by 6 bases and J by 4 bases, leaving 11 bases between them. The CDR3 DNA sequence: TGCGCCAGCAACCGGGACGGTTACAATGAGCAGTTCTTC. Translating it yields CASNRDGYNEQFF.

J is TRBJ1-1 and V is TRBV20-1; 10 nucleotides agree with TRBD1. V lost 1 base, J lost 5 bases, and 7 bases stayed unmatched. The germline gives CDR1 DFQATT, CDR2 SNEGSKA (reference sequence). CDR3 size: 15 residues. The CDR3 sequence is CSARGMGQGSTEAFF. DNA for the CDR3: TGCAGTGCTAGAGGGATGGGACAGGGGTCAACTGAAGCTTTCTTT.

This clonotype appeared a few times. The chain has TRBV18 and TRBJ2-7, with D maybe TRBD1 (5 bases). Germline V gives CDR1 KGHSH, CDR2 LQKENI. Trimming stripped 2 bases from V and 3 bases from J, with 8 bases between. The CDR3 is made up of 13 amino acids. The CDR3 coding sequence is TGTGCCAGCTCACCAGAGGACAACTACGAGCAGTACTTC. It translates to CASSPEDNYEQYF.

This clonotype was picked up a small number of times. The chain recombines TRBV20-1 with TRBJ2-7, with a tentative D call TRBD2 (5 bases). Per germline, CDR1 DFQATT and CDR2 SNEGSKA (reference sequence). Trimming cost V 0 bases and J 2 bases, with 17 bases left between them. CDR3 length: 16 amino acids. CDR3 nucleotide sequence: TGCAGTGCTAGAGATTCTGGCGGGCTGAAGGCCTACGAGCAGTACTTC. This sequence encodes CSARDSGGLKAYEQYF.

V gene TRBV4-2 combines with J gene TRBJ2-1; D gene ambiguous. V lost 2 bases and J lost 5, with 16 bases in between. Germline loops: CDR1 LGHNA, CDR2 YNFKEQ. The length of the CDR3 is 16 residues. CDR3 protein: CASSQQQPWAHNEQFF. The CDR3 DNA follows: TGTGCCAGCAGCCAACAGCAGCCCTGGGCACACAATGAGCAGTTCTTC.